A selection of T cell receptor beta chains follows, all from one sample in a study of blood T cell repertoires in COVID-19. Here immunoSEQ multiplex PCR was the method, and the copy in TCRdb shows in-frame clones only, minus some. Counted here are 120,000 or so clones, roughly 85% occurring once; the ten biggest clones make up approximately 16%. Material for sequencing was peripheral blood. These receptors originate from a woman of 80 years or more with active or convalescent COVID-19. The CDR3 runs from the conserved cysteine through the conserved F or W. The D gene is left open where the match is weak. Size is omitted from some rows. Given values are once, few, many or a class for expanded clones.

V gene	D gene	clone size	J gene	CDR3 protein	CDR3 DNA
TRBV5-4	TRBD1	-	TRBJ1-4	CASSAPGQGREKLFF	TGTGCCAGCAGCGCTCCGGGACAGGGGAGGGAAAAACTGTTTTTT
TRBV18	-	-	TRBJ1-4	CASSQGVNEKLFF	TGTGCCAGCTCACAGGGGGTGAATGAAAAACTGTTTTTT
TRBV21-1	-	-	TRBJ2-1	CASSKSRGSGNEQFF	TGTGCCAGCAGCAAAAGTCGGGGGTCGGGCAATGAGCAGTTCTTC
TRBV19	-	-	TRBJ1-1	CASSTGFSTEAFF	TGTGCCAGTAGTACAGGGTTCAGCACTGAAGCTTTCTTT
TRBV6-5	TRBD1	-	TRBJ2-1	CASSLQGPRGYNEQFF	TGTGCCAGCAGTTTACAGGGGCCTAGGGGGTACAATGAGCAGTTCTTC
TRBV19	-	-	TRBJ2-1	CASSIKPLSSYNEQFF	TGTGCCAGTAGTATAAAACCACTAAGCTCCTACAATGAGCAGTTCTTC
TRBV15	-	-	TRBJ2-2	CATSRVGLGLGELFF	TGTGCCACCAGCAGAGTTGGGCTAGGACTGGGGGAGCTGTTTTTT
TRBV5-4	TRBD2	-	TRBJ2-5	CASSPPGLAGKETQYF	TGTGCCAGCAGCCCGCCGGGACTAGCGGGAAAAGAGACCCAGTACTTC
TRBV7-9	-	-	TRBJ2-5	CASSLVRQETQYF	TGTGCCAGCAGCTTAGTCCGGCAAGAGACCCAGTACTTC
TRBV19	-	-	TRBJ1-1	CASSQQGLNTEAFF	TGTGCCAGTAGTCAACAGGGTTTGAACACTGAAGCTTTCTTT
TRBV20-1	-	-	TRBJ1-2	CSARDIHGYTF	TGCAGTGCTCGAGACATCCATGGCTACACCTTC
TRBV3-1/TRBV3-2	-	-	TRBJ1-2	CASSSGIGHGYTF	TGTGCCAGCAGCTCCGGGATCGGCCATGGCTACACCTTC
TRBV4-1	-	-	TRBJ2-3	CASSLSPGGTDTQYF	TGCGCCAGCAGCCTGTCCCCCGGGGGCACAGATACGCAGTATTTT
TRBV1	-	-	TRBJ2-7	CTSAIQGRNEQYF	TGCACCAGCGCAATCCAGGGCCGGAACGAGCAGTACTTC
TRBV5-1	TRBD2	-	TRBJ2-7	CASRVQAGNSYEQYF	TGCGCCAGCAGAGTTCAAGCGGGGAACTCCTACGAGCAGTACTTC
TRBV5-4	TRBD2	-	TRBJ2-4	CASSFTSGRSLAKNIQYF	TGTGCCAGCAGCTTTACTAGCGGGAGGTCGCTAGCCAAAAACATTCAGTACTTC
TRBV5-8	TRBD2	once	TRBJ2-7	CASSGVNGTSGSIYEQYF	TGTGCCAGCAGTGGAGTAAATGGGACTAGCGGGAGTATCTACGAGCAGTACTTC
TRBV18	TRBD1	-	TRBJ1-1	CASSPTGDRESNTEAFF	TGTGCCAGCTCACCGACTGGGGACAGGGAATCGAACACTGAAGCTTTCTTT
TRBV18	TRBD1	-	TRBJ1-3	CASSPMDRVFGNTIYF	TGTGCCAGCTCACCAATGGACAGGGTGTTTGGAAACACCATATATTTT
TRBV27	TRBD2	-	TRBJ2-1	CASSPGTSGSYNEQFF	TGTGCCAGCAGTCCCGGGACTAGCGGGAGCTACAATGAGCAGTTCTTC
TRBV7-9	-	-	TRBJ2-1	CASSYQGNEQFF	TGTGCCAGCAGCTACCAGGGGAATGAGCAGTTCTTC
TRBV11-2	TRBD2	once	TRBJ2-1	CASSPLAGGPFNEQFF	TGTGCCAGCAGCCCGTTAGCGGGAGGGCCATTCAATGAGCAGTTCTTC
TRBV28	-	-	TRBJ2-6	CASRRASSGANVLTF	TGTGCCAGCAGAAGAGCAAGCTCTGGGGCCAACGTCCTGACTTTC
TRBV21-1	-	-	TRBJ2-7	CASSSRPGTGLYEQYF	TGTGCCAGCAGCAGCCGGCCGGGGACAGGATTATACGAGCAGTACTTC
TRBV4-1	-	-	TRBJ1-2	CASSQVVRGSEPTNYGYTF	TGCGCCAGCAGCCAAGTAGTGAGAGGTTCGGAGCCGACTAACTATGGCTACACCTTC
TRBV5-8	-	-	TRBJ2-7	CASSLIGRSSYEQYF	TGTGCCAGCAGCTTGATAGGGAGGAGCTCCTACGAGCAGTACTTC
TRBV28	TRBD2	-	TRBJ2-7	CASSFVRRESFNEQYF	TGTGCCAGCAGTTTTGTTAGGCGGGAGAGTTTCAACGAGCAGTACTTC
TRBV19	-	-	TRBJ2-3	CASSIQGTDTQYF	TGTGCCAGTAGTATACAGGGCACAGATACGCAGTATTTT
TRBV6-2/TRBV6-3	TRBD1	-	TRBJ2-1	CASSRQGAYNEQFF	TGTGCCAGCAGTAGACAGGGTGCCTACAATGAGCAGTTCTTC
TRBV7-8	TRBD2	few	TRBJ2-3	CASRVAGEADTQYF	TGTGCCAGCCGGGTAGCGGGAGAGGCAGATACGCAGTATTTT
TRBV3-1/TRBV3-2	TRBD2	-	TRBJ2-7	CASSHRLAGSYEQYF	TGTGCCAGCAGCCATAGACTAGCGGGGTCCTACGAGCAGTACTTC
TRBV28	-	-	TRBJ1-2	CASSTRQEGGYTF	TGTGCCAGCAGTACCCGACAGGAAGGGGGCTACACCTTC
TRBV18	-	-	TRBJ2-7	CASSPPSGRSYEQYF	TGTGCCAGCTCACCACCGTCCGGCAGGTCCTACGAGCAGTACTTC
TRBV10-3	TRBD2	-	TRBJ2-7	CALGLAGAGEQYF	TGTGCCCTAGGACTAGCGGGAGCGGGAGAGCAGTACTTC
TRBV3-1/TRBV3-2	TRBD1	-	TRBJ2-7	CASSQSRDRVPQRVYEQYF	TGTGCCAGCAGCCAGAGCCGGGACAGGGTACCCCAGCGCGTATACGAGCAGTACTTC
TRBV12-5	-	-	TRBJ1-3	CASVLDSSGNTIYF	TGTGCTAGTGTCCTAGACTCTTCTGGAAACACCATATATTTT
TRBV19	-	-	TRBJ1-5	CASSISGMSNQPQHF	TGTGCCAGTAGTATATCAGGTATGAGCAATCAGCCCCAGCATTTT
TRBV11-1	TRBD2	once	TRBJ2-7	CASSPYLAGITYEQYF	TGTGCCAGCAGCCCATATCTAGCGGGAATAACCTACGAGCAGTACTTC
TRBV7-9	-	-	TRBJ2-7	CASSLLAYEQYF	TGTGCCAGCAGCTTACTGGCATACGAGCAGTACTTC
TRBV9	TRBD1	-	TRBJ1-2	CASSLMGQPDGYTF	TGTGCCAGCAGCTTAATGGGACAGCCTGATGGCTACACCTTC
TRBV5-8	-	-	TRBJ1-3	CASSPRTDSGNTIYF	TGTGCCAGCAGCCCCCGGACAGACTCTGGAAACACCATATATTTT
TRBV18	TRBD1	few	TRBJ1-1	CASSSTGSTEAFF	TGTGCCAGCTCTTCGACAGGGAGCACTGAAGCTTTCTTT
TRBV7-2	TRBD2	-	TRBJ2-5	CASSLATSGTETQYF	TGTGCCAGCAGCCTAGCTACTAGCGGGACGGAGACCCAGTACTTC
TRBV10-2	TRBD1	-	TRBJ2-3	CASSERDRPEEYF	TGCGCCAGCAGTGAGCGGGACAGGCCGGAGGAGTATTTT
TRBV5-1	TRBD1	-	TRBJ1-1	CASSEWTGRGAFF	TGCGCCAGCAGCGAATGGACAGGCAGGGGAGCTTTCTTT
TRBV29-1	TRBD1	-	TRBJ2-3	CSAEGQGTDTQYF	TGCAGCGCCGAAGGACAGGGTACAGATACGCAGTATTTT
TRBV10-3	-	-	TRBJ2-3	CAISESLVLARADTQYF	TGTGCCATCAGTGAGTCTTTAGTGCTAGCACGGGCAGATACGCAGTATTTT
TRBV9	-	-	TRBJ2-3	CASSVGWRTSSTDTQYF	TGTGCCAGCAGCGTAGGGTGGAGGACTTCTAGCACAGATACGCAGTATTTT
TRBV28	TRBD2	-	TRBJ2-5	CASRQIAGGQETQYF	TGTGCCAGCAGACAAATAGCGGGAGGCCAAGAGACCCAGTACTTC
TRBV5-1	-	-	TRBJ2-7	CASSTGTASYEQYF	TGCGCCAGCAGTACCGGGACTGCCTCCTACGAGCAGTACTTC
TRBV2	TRBD2	once	TRBJ2-3	CASKISSGKVATQYF	TGTGCCAGCAAGATATCTAGCGGGAAAGTTGCGACGCAGTATTTT
TRBV7-9	TRBD1	-	TRBJ2-7	CASSLYRGERMYF	TGTGCCAGCAGCCTGTACAGGGGGGAGCGTATGTACTTC
TRBV28	-	-	TRBJ1-1	CASSNRVFGNTEAFF	TGTGCCAGCAGCAACAGGGTATTCGGGAACACTGAAGCTTTCTTT
TRBV4-3	TRBD1	few	TRBJ1-2	CASSQDINRGPLFNYGYTF	TGCGCCAGCAGCCAAGATATTAACAGGGGCCCTTTATTTAACTATGGCTACACCTTC